These 20 T cell receptor beta chains were all obtained from the same sample, sequenced in a study of beta chain features in type 1 diabetes. Expressed TCRB transcripts got sequenced, as all isolated RNA was reverse transcribed. Clones were read by immunoSEQ multiplex PCR, and TCRdb kept only the in-frame ones, dropping some. The data show around 150,000 clones, less than 9% seen once. Sequencing used central memory CD4+ T cells from blood. The source is a woman younger than 45 in good health.

The sample holds one count of this clone. The rearrangement joins TRBV4-3 to TRBJ1-1; TRBD1 is a possible D gene (5 bases). Germline CDR1 reads LGHNA; CDR2 reads YSLEER. Trimming removed 0 bases at V and 9 bases at J, with 14 bases between. The CDR3 runs to 14 residues. The chain's CDR3 is CASSQDFQTAQAFF. The CDR3 DNA reads as TGCGCCAGCAGCCAAGATTTCCAGACAGCACAAGCTTTCTTT.

This rearrangement joins TRBV19 to TRBJ2-3; D possibly corresponds to TRBD2 (6 bases). Trimming took off 5 bases at V and 2 bases at J, with 11 bases between the two ends. The CDR3 loop spans 14 amino acids. Germline-derived CDR1 and CDR2 are LNHDA and SQIVND (reference sequence). DNA for the CDR3: TGTGCCAGTAGTCTGAGGGACTTCACAGATACGCAGTATTTT. It is translated as CASSLRDFTDTQYF.

This clone was observed a handful of times. The chain employs TRBV5-1 and TRBJ2-5; TRBD1 aligns across 7 bases. The length of the CDR3 is 14 residues. After removal of 4 bases from V and 1 base from J, the junction contained 4 bases not matched to a gene. Germline CDR1 reads SGHRS; CDR2 reads YFSETQ. This chain's CDR3 is CASSEQGSQETQYF. As DNA, the CDR3 is TGCGCCAGCAGCGAACAGGGGAGCCAAGAGACCCAGTACTTC.

This clone has a count of ten or more. The CDR3 coding sequence is TGTGCCAGCGCACCGGGACTAGCCGCTGACGAGCAGTACTTC. This codes for CASAPGLAADEQYF. The chain has TRBV7-9 and TRBJ2-7, with 9 bases fitting TRBD2. This CDR3 has 14 amino acids. The germline V gene encodes CDR1 SEHNR and CDR2 FQNEAQ (reference sequence). V was clipped by 8 bases and J by 5 bases; unmatched bases: 10.

This clone was detected ten times or more. The rearrangement uses TRBV11-3 and TRBJ2-1; D might be TRBD2 (5 bases). CDR1 is SGHNT and CDR2 is YENEEA in the germline V gene. With 5 bases removed from V and 8 bases from J, the gap between germline ends came to 10 bases. This CDR3 is 12 amino acids long. CDR3 in DNA: TGTGCCAGCAGCCCGGACTCTTATGAGCAGTTCTTC. Amino acid sequence: CASSPDSYEQFF. Full variable domain (missing parts from reference TRBV11-3 and TRBJ2-1): EAGVVQSPRYKIIEKKQPVAFWCNPISGHNTLYWYLQNLGQGPELLIRYENEEAVDDSQLPKDRFSAERLKGVDSTLKIQPAELGDSAVYLCASSPDSYEQFFGPGTRLTVL.

This clone was recorded many times. The chain recombines TRBV29-1 with TRBJ2-7; a possible D gene is TRBD2 (5 bases). CDR1 is SQVTM, CDR2 ANQGSEA, per germline. The V and J ends lost 6 bases and 4 bases respectively, with 10 bases between them. The CDR3 is 11 residues long. CDR3 nucleotide sequence: TGCAGCGTGGTACTAGGATACGAGCAGTACTTC. Its protein is CSVVLGYEQYF.

The chain employs TRBV6-6 and TRBJ1-5, with D possibly matching TRBD1 (5 bases). Looked up from germline, CDR1 is MNHNY and CDR2 is SVGAGI (reference sequence). The CDR3 is made up of 13 amino acids. V was cut by 7 bases and J by 9 bases, with 16 bases left in between. CDR3 sequence: CASNDRVELPQHF. The CDR3 nucleotides are TGTGCCAGCAATGACAGAGTCGAATTGCCCCAGCATTTT.

This clone came up once. The chain has TRBV9 and TRBJ2-5, with 13 bases aligning to TRBD2. Trimming removed 3 bases from V and 1 base from J; junction bases left unmatched: 9. The germline V gene has CDR1 SGDLS and CDR2 YYNGEE. CDR3 length: 18 amino acids. CDR3 protein: CASSAPLLAGGPQETQYF. In DNA form, the CDR3 reads TGTGCCAGCAGCGCTCCCTTACTAGCGGGAGGGCCCCAAGAGACCCAGTACTTC.

The chain uses TRBV6-6 and TRBJ2-7, with 7 bases that match TRBD1. V lost 4 bases to trimming and J lost 3 bases; unmatched junction nucleotides: 3. Germline V lookup: CDR1 MNHNY, CDR2 SVGAGI (reference sequence). The CDR3 sequence is 13 residues long. The CDR3 DNA reads as TGTGCCAGCAGTTCCCGACAGGGCTACGAGCAGTACTTC. Protein sequence: CASSSRQGYEQYF.

This clone was recorded a few times. The chain employs TRBV6-4 and TRBJ2-2; no firm D call. V was clipped by 7 bases and J by 2 bases, with 11 bases between them. Per the germline V gene, CDR1 is MRHNA and CDR2 is SNTAGT. CDR3 length equals 14 residues. CDR3 DNA sequence: TGTGCCAGCAAAGGAGACGGAAACACCGGGGAGCTGTTTTTT. Translating it yields CASKGDGNTGELFF.

V and J are TRBV14 and TRBJ2-4, with 9 bases aligning to TRBD1. V trimming: 3 bases; J trimming: 3 bases; junction bases outside the gene matches: 6. CDR3 size: 16 residues. In germline, CDR1 is SGHDN, CDR2 FVKESK. The CDR3 here is CASSQPGQGGKNIQYF. DNA for the CDR3: TGTGCCAGCAGCCAGCCGGGACAGGGAGGCAAAAACATTCAGTACTTC.

This clone was seen at least ten times. CDR3 sequence (DNA): TGCGCCAGCAGCCAAGAGGCCTCGTCGGGGGAGCAGTTCTTC. Translated, it gives CASSQEASSGEQFF. This chain connects TRBV4-3 to TRBJ2-1, with a possible D match to TRBD2 (5 bases). Germline CDR1 reads LGHNA; CDR2 reads YSLEER. This CDR3 has 14 amino acids. The V end was cut by 0 bases, the J end by 10 bases, with 13 bases between.

The chain recombines TRBV7-2 with TRBJ2-5, with 8 bases fitting TRBD2. J lost 4 bases, V lost 5 bases, and 12 bases had no gene match. CDR1 and CDR2 from the germline V gene are SGHTA and FQGNSA. This CDR3 spans 16 amino acids. CDR3 sequence (DNA): TGTGCCAGCAGCCCCCAGGGACTAGGGGGGACAGAGACCCAGTACTTC. It specifies CASSPQGLGGTETQYF.

The CDR3 loop reads CASSQDFGQGEKPQHF. The DNA of the CDR3 is TGCGCCAGCAGCCAAGATTTCGGACAGGGGGAGAAGCCCCAGCATTTT. The gene calls are TRBV4-3 and TRBJ1-5; TRBD1 aligns across 10 bases. Trimming cost V 0 bases and J 8 bases; bases outside gene matches: 7. Looked up from germline, CDR1 is LGHNA and CDR2 is YSLEER. The CDR3 runs to 16 residues.

V is TRBV7-2 and J is TRBJ1-3; D is uncertain. The CDR3 sequence is 18 residues long. V lost 0 bases, J lost 1 base, and 16 bases lay in between. Looked up from germline, CDR1 is SGHTA and CDR2 is FQGNSA. In DNA, the CDR3 is TGTGCCAGCAGCTTAGCCCCCCCGTGGGAGGCTTCTGGAAACACCATATATTTT. This translates into CASSLAPPWEASGNTIYF.

V and J are TRBV28 and TRBJ1-2; no firm D call. Germline V gene lookup returns CDR1 MDHEN and CDR2 SYDVKM. This CDR3 has 11 amino acids. The ends were cut back, 6 bases at V and 8 bases at J, with 10 bases in the middle. CDR3 sequence: CASSPKTGYTF. CDR3 nucleotide sequence: TGTGCCAGCAGCCCTAAAACCGGCTACACCTTC.

The chain joins TRBV2 to TRBJ2-3; 10 bases align to TRBD1. Germline assignment: CDR1 SNHLY and CDR2 FYNNEI. V shed 6 bases, J shed 1 base, and the junction held 4 bases outside the gene matches. The CDR3 extends over 15 amino acids. In DNA, the CDR3 is TGTGCCAGCAGGAGGGACAGGGGAGGCACAGATACGCAGTATTTT. This codes for CASRRDRGGTDTQYF.

The sample holds many counts of this clone. V is TRBV4-3 and J is TRBJ1-1; 9 positions agree with TRBD1. Trimming removed 4 bases from V and 4 bases from J; junction bases left unmatched: 7. The CDR3 spans 15 residues. From germline, CDR1 is LGHNA and CDR2 YSLEER. As DNA, the CDR3 is TGCGCCAGCAGCCGAGGGACAGGGAGTGGCACTGAAGCTTTCTTT. Protein product: CASSRGTGSGTEAFF.

This clone came up a few times. This sequence joins TRBV7-3 and TRBJ1-1, with a tentative D call TRBD1 (6 bases). CDR1 is SGHTA, CDR2 FQGTGA, per germline. The CDR3 extends over 15 amino acids. V lost 3 bases and J 5 bases, leaving 16 bases between the germline ends. The CDR3 loop is CASSFSSGVGTEAFF. CDR3 in DNA: TGTGCCAGCAGCTTCTCCTCAGGGGTTGGGACTGAAGCTTTCTTT.

This clone has more than one count but fewer than ten. The chain links TRBV29-1 to TRBJ1-1; 7 nucleotides line up with TRBD1. The CDR3 runs to 14 residues. The V gene end was trimmed by 5 bases and the J gene end by 4 bases; junction bases not matched to a gene: 10. Looked up from germline, CDR1 is SQVTM and CDR2 is ANQGSEA. The CDR3 DNA reads TGCAGCGTTACAAAGGGGGCGACGGGCACTGAAGCTTTCTTT. Protein product: CSVTKGATGTEAFF.